This TCR beta chain was sequenced during a study of T cells in Graves' hyperthyroidism and ophthalmopathy. RNA transcripts served as the template for amplifying TCR beta CDR3 regions. A set of HTBI primers served as the primers for a first-round RT-PCR of the TCR CDR3. MiXCR, run by TCRdb on the multiplex PCR reads, gives a single entry per CDR3 protein. The sample holds about 380,000 distinct CDR3 sequences, more than 11% seen once. Concerning this clonotype: Because the CDR3 is missing its conserved closing phenylalanine or tryptophan, this is likely a read error.

Germline assignment: CDR1 SGHTA and CDR2 FQGTGA. The CDR3 spans 14 residues. V lost 5 bases and J lost 6; bases outside the gene matches: 7. Sequencing used blood. This clonotype was obtained from a woman aged 55-70 years with Graves' hyperthyroidism. The J gene is TRBJ2-1, the V gene TRBV7-3; 7 nucleotides agree with TRBD1. The CDR3 sequence: CASSPGQTFNEQFL. CDR3 in DNA: TGTGCCAGCAGCCCGGGACAGACTTTCAATGAGCAGTTCCTC.